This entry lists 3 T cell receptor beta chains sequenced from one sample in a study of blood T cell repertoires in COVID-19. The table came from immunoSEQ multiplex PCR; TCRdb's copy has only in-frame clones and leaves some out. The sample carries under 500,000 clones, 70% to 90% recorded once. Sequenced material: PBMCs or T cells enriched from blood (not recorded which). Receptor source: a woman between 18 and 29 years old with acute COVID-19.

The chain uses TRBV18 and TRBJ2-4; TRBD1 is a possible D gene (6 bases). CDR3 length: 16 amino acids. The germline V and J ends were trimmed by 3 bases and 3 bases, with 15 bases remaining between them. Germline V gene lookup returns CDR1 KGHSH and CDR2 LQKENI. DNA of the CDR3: TGTGCCAGCTCACCCCCGGACAGAGCGATCAAAAACATTCAGTACTTC. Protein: CASSPPDRAIKNIQYF. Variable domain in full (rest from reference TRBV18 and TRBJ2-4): NAGVMQNPRHLVRRRGQEARLRCSPMKGHSHVYWYRQLPEEGLKFMVYLQKENIIDESGMPKERFSAEFPKEGPSILRIQQVVRGDSAAYFCASSPPDRAIKNIQYFGAGTRLSVL.

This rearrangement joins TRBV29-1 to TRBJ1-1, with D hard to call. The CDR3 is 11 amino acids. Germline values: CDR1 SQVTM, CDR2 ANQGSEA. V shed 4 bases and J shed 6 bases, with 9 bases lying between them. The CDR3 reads CSVGPGSEAFF. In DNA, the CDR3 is TGCAGCGTTGGCCCGGGGTCTGAAGCTTTCTTT. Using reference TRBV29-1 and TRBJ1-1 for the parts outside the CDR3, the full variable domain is SAVISQKPSRDICQRGTSLTIQCQVDSQVTMMFWYRQQPGQSLTLIATANQGSEATYESGFVIDKFPISRPNLTFSTLTVSNMSPEDSSIYLCSVGPGSEAFFGQGTRLTVV.

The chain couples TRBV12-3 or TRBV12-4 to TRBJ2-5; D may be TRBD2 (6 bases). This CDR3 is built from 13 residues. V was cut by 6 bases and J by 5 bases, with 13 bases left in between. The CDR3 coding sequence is TGTGCCAGCAGCCCCAATGGGAGGGAGACCCAGTACTTC. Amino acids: CASSPNGRETQYF.